The 11 T cell receptor beta chains in this list originate from one sample, sequenced in a study of untreated major depressive disorder. Using immunoSEQ multiplex PCR, the repertoire was profiled, and TCRdb retains in-frame clones only, with some absent. The sample carries tens of thousands of clones, 85% to 95% recorded once. Specimen: CD4+ T cells from PBMCs. Every receptor here comes from a man aged 25-40 years in good health.

J is TRBJ1-1 and V is TRBV9; 10 bases agree with TRBD1. Looked up from germline, CDR1 is SGDLS and CDR2 is YYNGEE. V shed 0 bases and J 5 bases; nucleotides not matched to a gene: 10. This CDR3 has 17 residues. CDR3 amino acids: CASSVGPATGGRTEAFF. The DNA for the CDR3 is TGTGCCAGCAGCGTAGGACCTGCGACAGGGGGCAGGACTGAAGCTTTCTTT.

V and J are TRBV7-2 and TRBJ1-1; tentative D call: TRBD1 (5 bases). The CDR3 covers 13 residues. The V and J ends lost 6 bases and 1 base respectively, with 9 bases between them. From germline, CDR1 is SGHTA and CDR2 FQGNSA. CDR3 DNA: TGTGCCAGCAGACAGACAGCGAACACTGAAGCTTTCTTT. Protein product: CASRQTANTEAFF.

The V and J genes are TRBV7-3 and TRBJ2-3, with D unclear. CDR3 length: 18 residues. Germline assignment: CDR1 SGHTA and CDR2 FQGTGA. Trimming shortened V by 2 bases and J by 3 bases, and 21 bases separated the two germline ends. In DNA, the CDR3 is TGTGCCAGCAGCTTATTCGGGCTCCGGTCGGGTGGGACAGATACGCAGTATTTT. Translated: CASSLFGLRSGGTDTQYF.

The gene calls are TRBV10-3 and TRBJ2-3, with D unclear. The V end lost 3 bases, the J end lost 1 base, and 5 bases lay between the germline ends. The CDR3 covers 13 residues. Germline CDR1 and CDR2: ENHRY and SYGVKD. CDR3 residues: CAISEGRTDTQYF. The CDR3 nucleotides read TGTGCCATCAGTGAAGGCCGCACAGATACGCAGTATTTT.

Written as DNA, the CDR3 is TGTGCTAGTGGTTTGCCTATAACTGAAGCTTTCTTT. Translating it yields CASGLPITEAFF. This sequence joins TRBV12-5 and TRBJ1-1; D is unresolved. This CDR3 contains 12 residues. Trimming cost V 2 bases and J 5 bases, with 6 bases left between them. Germline loops: CDR1 LGHNT, CDR2 FRNRAP.

This chain uses TRBV5-6 with TRBJ1-2; maybe TRBD1 (6 bases). V dropped 4 bases and J dropped 0 bases, with 13 bases sitting between them. The CDR3 covers 15 residues. CDR1 is SGHDT and CDR2 is YYEEEE in the germline V gene. In DNA form, the CDR3 reads TGTGCCAGCAGCGTCGACAGGCGAGCTAACTATGGCTACACCTTC. It codes for CASSVDRRANYGYTF.

To note about this clone: The junction shows a germline mismatch at one end, possibly a read error. J is TRBJ1-1 and V is TRBV6-1; D call uncertain. Germline-derived CDR1 and CDR2 are MNHNS and SASEGT. The CDR3 is made up of 12 amino acids. CDR3 nucleotides: TGTGCCAGCAGCGAAGGGCGCACTGAAGCTTTCTTT. Protein sequence: CASSEGRTEAFF.

The chain couples TRBV5-4 to TRBJ1-2; maybe TRBD1 (6 bases). The CDR3 length is 16 residues. Trimming pared 4 bases from V and 3 bases from J, leaving 19 bases between. Germline loops: CDR1 SGHNT, CDR2 YYREEE (reference sequence). The CDR3 here is CASSRPPGASDYGYTF. In DNA, the CDR3 is TGTGCCAGCAGCCGCCCGCCAGGGGCTAGTGACTATGGCTACACCTTC.

The chain has TRBV29-1 and TRBJ1-2; possible D gene TRBD1, 6 bases. Germline-derived CDR1 and CDR2 are SQVTM and ANQGSEA. The CDR3 totals 14 residues. V lost 5 bases, J lost 2 bases, and 15 bases lay in between. CDR3 coding DNA: TGCAGCGTTTCAAATGGAGACAGGAACTATGGCTACACCTTC. Translating gives CSVSNGDRNYGYTF.

The chain uses TRBV5-1 and TRBJ1-1, with D possibly being TRBD1 (5 bases). Germline lookup yields CDR1 SGHRS and CDR2 YFSETQ. The germline V and J ends were trimmed by 0 bases and 3 bases, with 9 bases remaining between them. This CDR3 has 14 residues. CDR3 coding DNA: TGCGCCAGCAGCTTGGAACTGGGGGACACTGAAGCTTTCTTT. This gives the protein CASSLELGDTEAFF.

The chain carries TRBV7-3 and TRBJ1-2; D not certain. The V gene lost 6 bases and the J gene lost 7 bases, with 15 bases spanning the gap. This CDR3 has 13 residues. CDR1 is SGHTA and CDR2 is FQGTGA in the germline V gene. CDR3 sequence: CASSFEPSGGYTF. In nucleotides, the CDR3 is TGTGCCAGCAGTTTTGAACCTTCGGGTGGCTACACCTTC.